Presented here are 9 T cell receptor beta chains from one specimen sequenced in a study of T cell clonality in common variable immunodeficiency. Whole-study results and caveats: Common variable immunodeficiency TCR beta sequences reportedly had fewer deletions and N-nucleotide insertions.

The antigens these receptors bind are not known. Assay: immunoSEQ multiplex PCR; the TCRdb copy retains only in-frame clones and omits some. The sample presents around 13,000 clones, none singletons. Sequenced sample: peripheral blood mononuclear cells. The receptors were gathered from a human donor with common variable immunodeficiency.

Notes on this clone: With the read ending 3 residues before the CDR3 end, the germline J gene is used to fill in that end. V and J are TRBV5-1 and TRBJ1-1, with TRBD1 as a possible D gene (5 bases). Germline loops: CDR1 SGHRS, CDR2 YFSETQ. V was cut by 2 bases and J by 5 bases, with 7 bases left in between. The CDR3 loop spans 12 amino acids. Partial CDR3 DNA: TGCGCCAGCAGCTTTGAGGGGACTGAA. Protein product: CASSFEGTE. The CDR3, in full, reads CASSFEGTEAFF.

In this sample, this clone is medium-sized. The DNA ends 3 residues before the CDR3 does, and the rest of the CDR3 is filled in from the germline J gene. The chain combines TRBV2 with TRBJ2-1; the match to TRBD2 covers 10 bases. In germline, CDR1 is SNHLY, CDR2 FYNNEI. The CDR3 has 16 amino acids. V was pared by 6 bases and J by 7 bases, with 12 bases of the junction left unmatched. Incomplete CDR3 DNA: TGTGCCAGCAGAGAACAGAGCGGGGGGGCCGCGAATGAG. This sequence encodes CASREQSGGAANE. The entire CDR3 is CASREQSGGAANEQFF.

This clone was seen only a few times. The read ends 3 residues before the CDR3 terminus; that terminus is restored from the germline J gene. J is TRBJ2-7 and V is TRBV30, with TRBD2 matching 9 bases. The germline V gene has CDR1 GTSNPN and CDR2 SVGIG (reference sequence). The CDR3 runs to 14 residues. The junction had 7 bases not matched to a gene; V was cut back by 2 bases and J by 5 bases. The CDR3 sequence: CAWSKGTSLHEQYF. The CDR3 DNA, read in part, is TGTGCCTGGAGTAAAGGGACTAGCCTTCACGAG.

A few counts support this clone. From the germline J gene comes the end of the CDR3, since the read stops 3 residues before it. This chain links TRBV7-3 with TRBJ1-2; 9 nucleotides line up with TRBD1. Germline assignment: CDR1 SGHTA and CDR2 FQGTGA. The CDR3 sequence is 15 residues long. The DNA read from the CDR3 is TGTGCCAGCAGCTTAACTTCTACAGGGGGCGGGGGC. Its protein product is CASSLTSTGGGG. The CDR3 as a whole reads CASSLTSTGGGGYTF.

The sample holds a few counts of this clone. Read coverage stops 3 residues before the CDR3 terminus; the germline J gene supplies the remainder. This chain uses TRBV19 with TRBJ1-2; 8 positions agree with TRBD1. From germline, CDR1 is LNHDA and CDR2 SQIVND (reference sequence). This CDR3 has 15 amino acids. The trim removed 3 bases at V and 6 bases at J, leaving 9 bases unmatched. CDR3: CASSMVQDRADGYTF. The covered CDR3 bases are TGTGCCAGTAGTATGGTCCAGGACAGGGCTGATGGC.

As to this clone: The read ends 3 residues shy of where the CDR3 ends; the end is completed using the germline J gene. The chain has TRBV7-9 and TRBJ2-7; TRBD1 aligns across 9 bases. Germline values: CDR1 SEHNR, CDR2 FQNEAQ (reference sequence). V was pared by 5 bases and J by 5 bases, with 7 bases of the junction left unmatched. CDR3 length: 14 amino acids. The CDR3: CASSQGQGWNEQYF. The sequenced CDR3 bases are TGTGCCAGCAGCCAGGGACAGGGATGGAACGAG.

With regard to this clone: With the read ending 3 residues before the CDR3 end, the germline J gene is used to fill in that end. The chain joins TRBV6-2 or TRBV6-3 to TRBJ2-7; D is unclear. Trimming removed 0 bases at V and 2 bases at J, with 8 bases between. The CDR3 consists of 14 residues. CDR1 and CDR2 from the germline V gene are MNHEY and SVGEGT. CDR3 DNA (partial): TGTGCCAGCAGTTACTCCATTTCTACCTACGAG. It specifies CASSYSISTYE. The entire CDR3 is CASSYSISTYEQYF.

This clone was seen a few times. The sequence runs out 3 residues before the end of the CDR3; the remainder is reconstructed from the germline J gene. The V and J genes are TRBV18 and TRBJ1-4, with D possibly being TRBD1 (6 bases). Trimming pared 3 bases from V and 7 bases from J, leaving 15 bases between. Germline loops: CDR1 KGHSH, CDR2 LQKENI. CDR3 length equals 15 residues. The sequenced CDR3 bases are TGTGCCAGCTCACCGAGGGGGACTAAAGGTGAAAAA. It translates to CASSPRGTKGEK. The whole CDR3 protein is CASSPRGTKGEKLFF.

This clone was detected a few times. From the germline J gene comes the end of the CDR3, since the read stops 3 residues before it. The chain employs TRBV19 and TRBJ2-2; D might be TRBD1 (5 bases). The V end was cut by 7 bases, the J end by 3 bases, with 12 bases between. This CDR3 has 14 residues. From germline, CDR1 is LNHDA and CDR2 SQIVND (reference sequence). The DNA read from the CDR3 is TGTGCCAGTAATAGGGGATGGCACACCGGGGAG. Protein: CASNRGWHTGE. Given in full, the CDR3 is CASNRGWHTGELFF.